The 23 T cell receptor beta chains reported below all come from one sample, sequenced in a study of blood T cell repertoires in COVID-19. Generated by immunoSEQ multiplex PCR, the TCRdb table keeps only in-frame clones and is missing some. Of 200,000 to 250,000 clones in the sample, 65% to 85% were seen once. Sample: PBMCs or T cells enriched from blood (not recorded which). The receptor source for this set is a woman aged 55-75 years who had recovered from COVID-19.

The V call is TRBV5-1, the J call TRBJ2-2, with 7 bases aligning to TRBD1. This CDR3 contains 18 residues. V shed 5 bases, J shed 5 bases, and the junction held 18 bases outside the gene matches. Per the germline V gene, CDR1 is SGHRS and CDR2 is YFSETQ. CDR3 DNA: TGCGCCAGCAGTCGGATGGGACAGTCCTCCTTAGGGACCGGGGAGCTGTTTTTT. Its translation: CASSRMGQSSLGTGELFF.

Points on this clone: This same CDR3 is encoded by further DNA sequences in the sample. The chain employs TRBV6-2 or TRBV6-3 and TRBJ1-5; TRBD1 matches 10 bases. J lost 4 bases, V lost 2 bases, and 2 bases had no gene match. This CDR3 has 15 amino acids. Germline assignment: CDR1 MNHEY and CDR2 SVGEGT. This CDR3 reads CASSYRGQGNQPQHF. The CDR3 DNA reads TGTGCCAGCAGTTACAGGGGACAGGGGAATCAGCCCCAGCATTTT.

The chain recombines TRBV9 with TRBJ1-1, with a weak D call TRBD1 (5 bases). CDR3 length: 12 amino acids. Deletions cut 7 bases from V and 1 base from J, with 8 bases between. The germline CDR1 and CDR2 sequences are SGDLS and YYNGEE. Here the CDR3 DNA reads TGTGCCAGCGGACAACCGAACACTGAAGCTTTCTTT. The encoded protein is CASGQPNTEAFF.

The chain recombines TRBV19 with TRBJ1-2; tentatively, D is TRBD1 (5 bases). The CDR3 consists of 14 residues. Between the trimmed V and J ends, which lost 6 bases and 1 base, there was a span of 12 bases. Germline V gene data show CDR1 as LNHDA and CDR2 as SQIVND (reference sequence). CDR3 in amino acids: CASRDQTDNYGYTF. The CDR3 DNA reads as TGTGCCAGTAGGGACCAGACAGATAACTATGGCTACACCTTC.

This clone showed up just a few times. The chain couples TRBV3-1 (or the pseudogene TRBV3-2) to TRBJ1-1; TRBD1 matches at 8 bases. Germline V CDR1 and CDR2: LGHDT, YNNKEL (reference sequence). Unmatched junction bases numbered 5, after V lost 1 base and J lost 10 bases. There are 13 residues in the CDR3. CDR3 nucleotide sequence: TGTGCCAGCAGCCAAGGGGGGACAGGTCGAGCTTTCTTT. Translated, it gives CASSQGGTGRAFF.

The chain joins TRBV7-2 to TRBJ2-5; D is possibly TRBD1 (5 bases). The CDR3 has 13 residues. V was trimmed by 6 bases and J by 1 base, leaving 9 bases between them. CDR1 is SGHTA and CDR2 is FQGNSA in the germline V gene. CDR3 sequence (DNA): TGTGCCAGCAGTATCACAGGCCAAGAGACCCAGTACTTC. It translates to CASSITGQETQYF.

This clone was observed a handful of times. CDR3: CASSDIVPFAGEAFF. CDR3 nucleotide sequence: TGTGCCAGCAGTGACATCGTCCCTTTTGCCGGTGAAGCTTTCTTT. V gene TRBV6-1 combines with J gene TRBJ1-1; the D is unclear. V lost 3 bases and J lost 7, with 18 bases in between. Per the germline V gene, CDR1 is MNHNS and CDR2 is SASEGT. The CDR3 totals 15 residues.

This chain uses TRBV4-3 with TRBJ1-3, with 9 bases lining up with TRBD1. CDR1 and CDR2 from the germline V gene are LGHNA and YSLEER. With V trimmed by 0 bases and J by 4 bases, 10 bases remained unmatched. The CDR3 is made up of 18 amino acids. The CDR3 sequence is CASSQDLIGGTGGNTIYF. The DNA of the CDR3 is TGCGCCAGCAGCCAAGACCTTATTGGCGGGACAGGGGGAAACACCATATATTTT.

This chain uses TRBV6-2 or TRBV6-3 with TRBJ1-2, with D tentatively TRBD1 (6 bases). V was cut by 2 bases and J by 4 bases, with 14 bases left in between. Germline V gene sequence: CDR1 MNHEY, CDR2 SVGEGT. The CDR3 loop spans 15 amino acids. This CDR3 reads CASSYPRGRSYGYTF. The DNA for the CDR3 is TGTGCCAGCAGTTACCCCAGGGGTCGGTCCTATGGCTACACCTTC.

The chain is built from TRBV6-2 or TRBV6-3 and TRBJ1-5, with a tentative D call TRBD1 (5 bases). This CDR3 is 13 amino acids long. Trimming left V 4 bases short and J 6 bases short, with 10 bases between. Germline values: CDR1 MNHEY, CDR2 SVGEGT. This chain's CDR3 is CASSWAGPQPQHF. In DNA, the CDR3 is TGTGCCAGCAGTTGGGCGGGACCTCAGCCCCAGCATTTT.

The count of this clone is one. In nucleotides, the CDR3 is TGTGCCAGCAGCCAAGATCCGGGGGGAAGGGATACGCAGTATTTT. Translating it yields CASSQDPGGRDTQYF. The J gene is TRBJ2-3, the V gene TRBV3-1 (or the pseudogene TRBV3-2); 7 bases fit TRBD2. CDR1 and CDR2 (germline): LGHDT, YNNKEL (reference sequence). The CDR3 length is 15 residues. V shed 0 bases, J shed 6 bases, and the junction held 6 bases outside the gene matches.

The rearrangement links TRBV12-3 or TRBV12-4 to TRBJ1-4; D is uncertain. The CDR3 contains 13 residues. V was pared by 3 bases and J by 3 bases, with 5 bases between. The CDR3 protein is CASSLQANEKLFF. Here the CDR3 DNA reads TGTGCCAGCAGTTTGCAGGCTAATGAAAAACTGTTTTTT.

J is TRBJ1-6 and V is TRBV7-2; weak D call: TRBD1 (6 bases). This CDR3 has 14 amino acids. V dropped 4 bases and J dropped 6 bases, with 10 bases sitting between them. Germline loops: CDR1 SGHTA, CDR2 FQGNSA. CDR3 loop: CASSSGQLNSPLHF. The CDR3 DNA reads as TGTGCCAGCAGCTCCGGACAGCTTAATTCACCCCTCCACTTT.

This clone was seen a few times. The chain links TRBV16 to TRBJ2-1; the D gene is possibly TRBD2 (5 bases). CDR1 and CDR2 (germline): KGHSY, FQNENV. The CDR3 sequence is 13 residues long. V lost 4 bases, J lost 10 bases, and 14 bases lay in between. The CDR3 DNA reads as TGTGCCAGCAGCCCAATAGCAAGCGGCGAGCAGTTCTTC. This gives the protein CASSPIASGEQFF.

The CDR3 here is CASSMYYEQYF. The CDR3 DNA sequence: TGTGCCAGCAGTATGTACTACGAGCAGTACTTC. The V gene is TRBV6-5, the J gene TRBJ2-7, with D unresolved. The CDR3 is made up of 11 amino acids. Germline assignment: CDR1 MNHEY and CDR2 SVGAGI. Deletions cut 5 bases from V and 3 bases from J, with 5 bases between.

The rearrangement joins TRBV7-2 to TRBJ2-7; unclear D gene. V was trimmed by 2 bases and J by 3 bases, leaving 5 bases between them. CDR1 SGHTA and CDR2 FQGNSA come from the germline V gene. CDR3 length: 12 residues. CDR3 in DNA: TGTGCCAGCAGCTTATCCCTCTACGAGCAGTACTTC. This encodes CASSLSLYEQYF.

The chain has TRBV5-4 and TRBJ2-7; TRBD2 aligns across 8 bases. Germline trimming cut 4 bases from V and 4 bases from J; bases unmatched to any gene: 4. Germline V gene data show CDR1 as SGHNT and CDR2 as YYREEE (reference sequence). The CDR3 consists of 13 residues. The CDR3 here is CASSRGGEYEQYF. The CDR3 nucleotides read TGTGCCAGCAGCCGGGGGGGGGAATACGAGCAGTACTTC.

This clone appeared a single time. The V and J genes are TRBV15 and TRBJ2-1, with 7 bases matching TRBD2. The CDR3 runs 17 residues. CDR1 and CDR2 (germline): LNHNV, YYDKDF (reference sequence). The V segment lost 0 bases and the J segment 1 base; nucleotides outside the gene matches: 6. CDR3 sequence (DNA): TGTGCCACCAGCAGAGATTTCGGGGGAGGGTCCTACAATGAGCAGTTCTTC. Its protein product is CATSRDFGGGSYNEQFF.

The chain recombines TRBV3-1 (or the pseudogene TRBV3-2) with TRBJ2-7, with D perhaps matching TRBD2 (6 bases). V lost 0 bases and J lost 6, with 9 bases in between. The CDR3 is 13 residues long. The V gene's germline CDR1 is LGHDT and CDR2 YNNKEL (reference sequence). The CDR3 sequence is CASSQDLASEQYF. The CDR3 DNA reads as TGTGCCAGCAGCCAAGATCTAGCGTCCGAGCAGTACTTC.

The genes are TRBV9 and TRBJ2-3; 8 nucleotides match TRBD2. Unmatched junction bases numbered 4, after V lost 4 bases and J lost 0 bases. The CDR3 is 15 residues long. Germline V gene lookup returns CDR1 SGDLS and CDR2 YYNGEE. The CDR3 protein is CASSSGGGSTDTQYF. The CDR3 DNA sequence: TGTGCCAGCAGCTCCGGGGGGGGGAGCACAGATACGCAGTATTTT.

V usage is TRBV18 and J usage is TRBJ1-1; D is unclear. There are 11 residues in the CDR3. The germline V gene has CDR1 KGHSH and CDR2 LQKENI. V lost 3 bases to trimming and J lost 5 bases, with 4 bases between them. CDR3 region: CASSPLTEAFF. The CDR3 DNA reads TGTGCCAGCTCACCCCTAACTGAAGCTTTCTTT.

This clone was found many times. The chain carries TRBV27 and TRBJ2-2, with 14 bases fitting TRBD2. CDR1 and CDR2 (germline): MNHEY, SMNVEV (reference sequence). V was clipped by 5 bases and J by 6 bases; unmatched bases: 5. The CDR3 is 16 amino acids. The DNA of the CDR3 is TGTGCCAGCAGTCCCGGGACTAGCGGGAGAGCCGGGGAGCTGTTTTTT. Residues: CASSPGTSGRAGELFF.

The rearrangement uses TRBV14 and TRBJ2-1; 14 bases line up with TRBD2. The J segment lost 6 bases and the V segment lost 3 bases, leaving 1 base of the junction unmatched. Germline V gene data show CDR1 as SGHDN and CDR2 as FVKESK. This CDR3 comprises 15 residues. CDR3 residues: CASSQTSGRANEQFF. The DNA of the CDR3 is TGTGCCAGCAGCCAGACTAGCGGGAGGGCCAATGAGCAGTTCTTC.